These 12 T cell receptor beta chains were all obtained from the same sample, sequenced in a study of OX40 agonist ivuxolimab in advanced cancers. Profiled with immunoSEQ multiplex PCR; TCRdb holds only in-frame clones, not every one. The sample lists about 36,000 clones, around three quarters occurring once. The sample in question was CD4+ or CD8+ T cells sorted from blood, obtained in a trial of the OX40 agonist ivuxolimab. The receptors stem from an adult with an advanced solid tumor such as melanoma, head and neck, liver or kidney cancer.

The chain joins TRBV10-2 to TRBJ2-5, with D perhaps given as TRBD1 or TRBD2 (6 bases each). This CDR3 has 14 amino acids. Trimming cost V 0 bases and J 4 bases, with 9 bases left between them. Germline V gives CDR1 WSHSY, CDR2 SAAADI. CDR3 in DNA: TGCGCCAGCAGTGAGTCCCGGGGGCGAGAGACCCAGTACTTC. It translates to CASSESRGRETQYF.

V usage is TRBV7-9 and J usage is TRBJ2-5; no reliable D call. Germline lookup yields CDR1 SEHNR and CDR2 FQNEAQ (reference sequence). Trimming shortened V by 1 base and J by 5 bases, and 11 bases separated the two germline ends. The CDR3 spans 14 residues. The CDR3 DNA is TGTGCCAGCAGCTTAGTCACAGCCCCGGAGACCCAGTACTTC. Protein product: CASSLVTAPETQYF.

This chain connects TRBV29-1 to TRBJ1-1, with 12 bases identical to TRBD1. With 6 bases clipped from V and 4 bases from J, the junction kept 3 bases outside the gene matches. CDR1 and CDR2 from the germline V gene are SQVTM and ANQGSEA. This CDR3 region has 13 residues. The CDR3 bases are TGCAGCGTCGGGACAGGGGGCTTCACTGAAGCTTTCTTT. This codes for CSVGTGGFTEAFF.

The chain uses TRBV5-4 and TRBJ1-4; D is unresolved. CDR1 SGHNT and CDR2 YYREEE come from the germline V gene (reference sequence). The CDR3 sequence is 14 residues long. Trimming took off 2 bases at V and 5 bases at J, with 10 bases between the two ends. The CDR3 spells CASSFKDRNEKLFF. DNA of the CDR3: TGTGCCAGCAGCTTCAAGGACCGGAATGAAAAACTGTTTTTT.

The genes are TRBV2 and TRBJ2-6, with D hard to call. V was pared by 4 bases and J by 0 bases, with 7 bases between. The CDR3 consists of 15 residues. Germline V gene data show CDR1 as SNHLY and CDR2 as FYNNEI. The CDR3 protein is CASSVGFSGANVLTF. In DNA, the CDR3 is TGTGCCAGCAGTGTAGGCTTCTCTGGGGCCAACGTCCTGACTTTC.

The V call is TRBV5-4, the J call TRBJ2-1; TRBD2 agrees at 8 bases. The CDR3 runs to 14 residues. Germline V gives CDR1 SGHNT, CDR2 YYREEE (reference sequence). V lost 4 bases, J lost 10 bases, and 10 bases stayed unmatched. This CDR3 reads CASSRGLGREEQFF. DNA of the CDR3: TGTGCCAGCAGCAGGGGACTAGGGAGGGAAGAGCAGTTCTTC.

Concerning this clone itself: A junction end diverges from the germline sequence, so it may reflect a read error. The genes are TRBV30 and TRBJ1-1; D is possibly TRBD1 (6 bases). The CDR3 is 13 amino acids. Germline V gene data show CDR1 as GTSNPN and CDR2 as SVGIG (reference sequence). DNA for the CDR3: TGTGCCTGGAGTAGGAATCGGGACACCGAAGCTTTCTTT. Protein: CAWSRNRDTEAFF.

CDR3 loop: CASSQDLRGRSQPQHF. Written as DNA, the CDR3 is TGCGCCAGCAGCCAAGATCTAAGGGGGCGAAGTCAGCCCCAGCATTTT. The rearrangement links TRBV4-1 to TRBJ1-5, with 7 bases that match TRBD1. CDR3 length equals 16 residues. Germline V gives CDR1 MGHRA, CDR2 YSYEKL. V lost 0 bases to trimming and J lost 6 bases; unmatched junction nucleotides: 8.

V gene TRBV9 combines with J gene TRBJ2-5; D assignment may be TRBD1 or TRBD2 (5 bases each). V gave up 0 bases and J gave up 7 bases, with 13 bases separating them. Looked up from germline, CDR1 is SGDLS and CDR2 is YYNGEE. The CDR3 sequence is 14 residues long. In DNA form, the CDR3 reads TGTGCCAGCAGCGTAGACAATGGGGGTGCGACCCAGTACTTC. Protein sequence: CASSVDNGGATQYF.

This chain links TRBV6-5 with TRBJ2-1, with D possibly TRBD1 on 6 matching bases. The V end lost 6 bases, the J end lost 7 bases, and 13 bases lay between the germline ends. This CDR3 is built from 13 residues. CDR1 and CDR2 from the germline V gene are MNHEY and SVGAGI. In DNA, the CDR3 is TGTGCCAGCAGCCCCAGGACAGAAAATGAGCAGTTCTTC. This gives the protein CASSPRTENEQFF.

This chain joins TRBV6-5 and TRBJ2-7, with 7 bases fitting TRBD1. The CDR3 consists of 14 residues. Germline V gene sequence: CDR1 MNHEY, CDR2 SVGAGI. V lost 6 bases to trimming and J lost 3 bases; unmatched junction nucleotides: 8. The CDR3 nucleotides read TGTGCCAGCAGAAGACAGGGTCCCTACTACGAGCAGTACTTC. Its protein is CASRRQGPYYEQYF.

V and J are TRBV2 and TRBJ1-1, with D unclear. V lost 7 bases to trimming and J lost 8 bases, with 11 bases between them. This CDR3 region has 11 residues. CDR1 and CDR2 (germline): SNHLY, FYNNEI. CDR3 amino acids: CASILTVEAFF. CDR3 in DNA: TGTGCCAGCATCTTAACAGTGGAAGCTTTCTTT.